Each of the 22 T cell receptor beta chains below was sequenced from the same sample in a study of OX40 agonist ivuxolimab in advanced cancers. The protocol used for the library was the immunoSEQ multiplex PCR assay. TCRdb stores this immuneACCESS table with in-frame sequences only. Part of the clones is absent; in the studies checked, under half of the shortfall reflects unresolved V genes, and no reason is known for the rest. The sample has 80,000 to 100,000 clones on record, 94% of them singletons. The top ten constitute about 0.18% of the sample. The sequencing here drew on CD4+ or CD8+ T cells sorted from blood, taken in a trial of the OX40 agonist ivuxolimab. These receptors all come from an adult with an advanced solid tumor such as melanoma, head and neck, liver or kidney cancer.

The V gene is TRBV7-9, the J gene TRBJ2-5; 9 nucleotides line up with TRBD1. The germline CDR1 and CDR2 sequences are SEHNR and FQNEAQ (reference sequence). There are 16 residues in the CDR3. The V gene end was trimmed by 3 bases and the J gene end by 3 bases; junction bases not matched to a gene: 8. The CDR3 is CASSFTPGTGKETQYF. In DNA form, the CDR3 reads TGTGCCAGCAGCTTCACTCCTGGGACAGGGAAAGAGACCCAGTACTTC.

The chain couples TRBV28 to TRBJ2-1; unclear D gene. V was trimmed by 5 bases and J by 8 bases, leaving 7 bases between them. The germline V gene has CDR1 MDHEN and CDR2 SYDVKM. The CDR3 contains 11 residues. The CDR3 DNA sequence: TGTGCCAGCAGTCCTTATCATGAGCAGTTCTTC. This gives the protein CASSPYHEQFF.

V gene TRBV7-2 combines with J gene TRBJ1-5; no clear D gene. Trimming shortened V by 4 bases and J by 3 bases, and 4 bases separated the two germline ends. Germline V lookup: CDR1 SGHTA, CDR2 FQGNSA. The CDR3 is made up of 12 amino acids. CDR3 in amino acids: CASSYNNQPQHF. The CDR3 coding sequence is TGTGCCAGCAGCTACAACAATCAGCCCCAGCATTTT.

In DNA, the CDR3 is TGTGCCAGTGGTAAGGGGGGCTACAATGAGCAGTTCTTC. Its translation is CASGKGGYNEQFF. V and J are TRBV25-1 and TRBJ2-1; D might be TRBD1 or TRBD2, each matching 6 bases. The CDR3 consists of 13 residues. V was trimmed by 9 bases and J by 3 bases, leaving 12 bases between them. CDR1 and CDR2 (germline): MGHDK, SYGVNS. Full variable domain (rest looked up from reference TRBV25-1 and TRBJ2-1): EADIYQTPRYLVIGTGKKITLECSQTMGHDKMYWYQQDPGMELHLIHYSYGVNSTEKGDLSSESTVSRIRTEHFPLTLESARPSHTSQYLCASGKGGYNEQFFGPGTRLTVL.

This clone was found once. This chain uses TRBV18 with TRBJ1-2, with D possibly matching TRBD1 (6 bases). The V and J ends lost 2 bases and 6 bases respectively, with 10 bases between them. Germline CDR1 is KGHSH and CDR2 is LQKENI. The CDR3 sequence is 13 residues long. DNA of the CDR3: TGTGCCAGCTCACCAAATACAGGGAATGGCTACACCTTC. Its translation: CASSPNTGNGYTF.

The CDR3 sequence is CASRKQGTGGYTF. DNA for the CDR3: TGCGCCAGCAGGAAACAGGGGACGGGGGGCTACACCTTC. The chain combines TRBV23-1 with TRBJ1-2, with 7 bases lining up with TRBD1. TRBV23-1 is marked as an open reading frame, function uncertain. J gave up 8 bases and V 6 bases, and 9 bases lay outside the gene matches. This CDR3 is built from 13 residues.

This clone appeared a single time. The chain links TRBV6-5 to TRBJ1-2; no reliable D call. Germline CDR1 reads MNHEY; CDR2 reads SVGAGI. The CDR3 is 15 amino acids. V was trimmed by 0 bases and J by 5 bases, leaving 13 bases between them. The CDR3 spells CASSYSAGVGYGYTF. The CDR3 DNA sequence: TGTGCCAGCAGTTACTCGGCCGGCGTCGGGTATGGCTACACCTTC.

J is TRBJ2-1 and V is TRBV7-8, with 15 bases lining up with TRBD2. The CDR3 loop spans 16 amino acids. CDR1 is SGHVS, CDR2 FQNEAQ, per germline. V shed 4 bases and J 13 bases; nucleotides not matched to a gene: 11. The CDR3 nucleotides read TGTGCCAGCAGCTCAAAGCCCGGGACTAGCGGGGGGTTTCAGTTCTTC. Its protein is CASSSKPGTSGGFQFF.

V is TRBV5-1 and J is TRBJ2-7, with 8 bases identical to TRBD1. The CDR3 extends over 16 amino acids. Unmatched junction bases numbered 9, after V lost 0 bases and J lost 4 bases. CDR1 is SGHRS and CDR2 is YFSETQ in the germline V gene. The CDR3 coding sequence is TGCGCCAGCAGCTTGGTTGGAGGGCAGGGGGCTTACGAGCAGTACTTC. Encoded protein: CASSLVGGQGAYEQYF.

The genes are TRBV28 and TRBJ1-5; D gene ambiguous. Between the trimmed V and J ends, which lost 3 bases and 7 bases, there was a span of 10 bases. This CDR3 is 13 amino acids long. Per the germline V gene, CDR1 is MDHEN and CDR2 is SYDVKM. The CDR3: CASSFVRKQPQHF. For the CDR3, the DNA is TGTGCCAGCAGTTTTGTCAGGAAACAGCCCCAGCATTTT.

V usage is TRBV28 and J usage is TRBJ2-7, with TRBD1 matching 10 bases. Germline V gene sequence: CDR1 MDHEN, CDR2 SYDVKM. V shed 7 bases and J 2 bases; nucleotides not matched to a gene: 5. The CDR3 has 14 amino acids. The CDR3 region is CASTSGTGAYEQYF. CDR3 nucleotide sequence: TGTGCCAGCACCTCCGGGACAGGGGCCTACGAGCAGTACTTC.

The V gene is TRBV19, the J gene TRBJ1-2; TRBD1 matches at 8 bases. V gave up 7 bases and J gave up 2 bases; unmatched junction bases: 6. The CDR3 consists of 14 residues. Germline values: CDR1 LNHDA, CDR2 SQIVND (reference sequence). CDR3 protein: CASIRQGTNYGYTF. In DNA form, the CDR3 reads TGTGCCAGTATTCGACAGGGGACAAACTATGGCTACACCTTC. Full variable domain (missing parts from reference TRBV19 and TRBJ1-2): DGGITQSPKYLFRKEGQNVTLSCEQNLNHDAMYWYRQDPGQGLRLIYYSQIVNDFQKGDIAEGYSVSREKKESFPLTVTSAQKNPTAFYLCASIRQGTNYGYTFGSGTRLTVV.

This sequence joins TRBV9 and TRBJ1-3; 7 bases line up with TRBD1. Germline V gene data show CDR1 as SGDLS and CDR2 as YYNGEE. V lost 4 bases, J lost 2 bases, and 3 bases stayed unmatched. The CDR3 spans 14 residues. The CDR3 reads CASSKTGTGNTIYF. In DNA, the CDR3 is TGTGCCAGCAGCAAGACAGGGACTGGAAACACCATATATTTT. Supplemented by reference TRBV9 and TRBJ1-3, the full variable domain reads DSGVTQTPKHLITATGQRVTLRCSPRSGDLSVYWYQQSLDQGLQFLIQYYNGEERAKGNILERFSAQQFPDLHSELNLSSLELGDSALYFCASSKTGTGNTIYFGEGSWLTVV.

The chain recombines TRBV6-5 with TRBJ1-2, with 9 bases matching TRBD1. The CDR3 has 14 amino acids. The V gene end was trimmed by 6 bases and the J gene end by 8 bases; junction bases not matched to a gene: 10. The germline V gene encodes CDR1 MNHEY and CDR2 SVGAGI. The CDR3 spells CASRGTGTGRGYTF. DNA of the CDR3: TGTGCCAGCAGGGGGACGGGGACAGGGCGCGGCTACACCTTC.

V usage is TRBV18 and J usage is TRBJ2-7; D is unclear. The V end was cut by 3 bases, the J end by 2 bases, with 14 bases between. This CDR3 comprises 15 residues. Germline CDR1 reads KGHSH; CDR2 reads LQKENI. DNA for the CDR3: TGTGCCAGCTCACCCCCTCTGGACCGACCCTACGAGCAGTACTTC. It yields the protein CASSPPLDRPYEQYF.

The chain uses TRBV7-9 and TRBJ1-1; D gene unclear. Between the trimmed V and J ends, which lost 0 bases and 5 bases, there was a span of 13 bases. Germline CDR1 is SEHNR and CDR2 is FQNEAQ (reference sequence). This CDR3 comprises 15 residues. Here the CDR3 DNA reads TGTGCCAGCAGCTTAGCGAGGCTAACCCCAACTGAAGCTTTCTTT. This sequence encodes CASSLARLTPTEAFF.

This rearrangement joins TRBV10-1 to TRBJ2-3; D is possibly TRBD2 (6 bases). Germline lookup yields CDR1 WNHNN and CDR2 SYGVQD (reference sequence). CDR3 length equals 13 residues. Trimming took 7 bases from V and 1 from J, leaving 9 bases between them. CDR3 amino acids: CASTPGGTDTQYF. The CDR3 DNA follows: TGCGCCAGCACTCCGGGGGGCACAGATACGCAGTATTTT.

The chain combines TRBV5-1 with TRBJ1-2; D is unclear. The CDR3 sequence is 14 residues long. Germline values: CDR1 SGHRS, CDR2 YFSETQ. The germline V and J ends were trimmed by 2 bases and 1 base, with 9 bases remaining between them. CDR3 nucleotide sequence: TGCGCCAGCAGCTTCTCAGTTTTTAACTATGGCTACACCTTC. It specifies CASSFSVFNYGYTF.

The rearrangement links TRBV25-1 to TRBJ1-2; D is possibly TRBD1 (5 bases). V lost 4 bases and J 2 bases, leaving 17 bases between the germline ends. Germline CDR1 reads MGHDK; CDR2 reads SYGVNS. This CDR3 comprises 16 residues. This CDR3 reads CASSGKGLPANYGYTF. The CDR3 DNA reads TGTGCCAGCAGTGGAAAGGGACTGCCCGCAAACTATGGCTACACCTTC.

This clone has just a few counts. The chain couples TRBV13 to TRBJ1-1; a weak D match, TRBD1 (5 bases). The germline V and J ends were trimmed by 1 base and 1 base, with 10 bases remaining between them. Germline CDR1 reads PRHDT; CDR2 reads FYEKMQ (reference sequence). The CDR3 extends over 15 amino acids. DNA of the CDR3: TGTGCCAGCAGCTTAGAGGGGTCTCGGAACACTGAAGCTTTCTTT. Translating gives CASSLEGSRNTEAFF.

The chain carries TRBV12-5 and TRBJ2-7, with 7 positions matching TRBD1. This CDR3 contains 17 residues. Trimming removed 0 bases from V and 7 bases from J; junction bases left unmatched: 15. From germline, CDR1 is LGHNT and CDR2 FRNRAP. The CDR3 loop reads CASGLVGSGTALQEQYF. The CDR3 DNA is TGTGCTAGTGGTTTGGTAGGTTCCGGGACAGCCCTACAAGAGCAGTACTTC.

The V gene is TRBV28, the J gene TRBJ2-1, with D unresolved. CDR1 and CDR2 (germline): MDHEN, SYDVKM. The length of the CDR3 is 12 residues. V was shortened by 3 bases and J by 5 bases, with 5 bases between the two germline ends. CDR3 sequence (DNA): TGTGCCAGCAGTTTTTCCCACAATGAGCAGTTCTTC. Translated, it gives CASSFSHNEQFF.